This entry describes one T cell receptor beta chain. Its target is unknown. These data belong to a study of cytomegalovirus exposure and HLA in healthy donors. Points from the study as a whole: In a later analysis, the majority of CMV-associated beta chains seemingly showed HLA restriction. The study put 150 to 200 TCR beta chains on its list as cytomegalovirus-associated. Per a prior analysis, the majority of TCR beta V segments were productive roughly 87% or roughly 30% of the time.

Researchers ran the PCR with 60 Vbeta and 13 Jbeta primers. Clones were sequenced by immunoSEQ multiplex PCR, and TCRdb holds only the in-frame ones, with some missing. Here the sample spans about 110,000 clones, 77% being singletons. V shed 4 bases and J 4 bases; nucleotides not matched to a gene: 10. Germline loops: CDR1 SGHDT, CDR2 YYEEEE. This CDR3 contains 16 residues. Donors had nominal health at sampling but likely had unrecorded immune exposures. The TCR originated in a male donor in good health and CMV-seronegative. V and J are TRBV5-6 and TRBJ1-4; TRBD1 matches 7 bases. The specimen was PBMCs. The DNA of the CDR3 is TGTGCCAGCAGCGGACAGGCGGCGAAAATTAATGAAAAACTGTTTTTT. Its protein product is CASSGQAAKINEKLFF.